Listed here are 30 T cell receptor beta chains from one sample, sequenced in a study of blood T cell dynamics during melanoma immunotherapy (TCRdb year 2020). Library preparation was by the immunoSEQ multiplex PCR assay. TCRdb limited this immuneACCESS table to in-frame rearrangements with V and J called. A share of clones is missing; checked studies link under half to unresolved V genes, and the rest is unexplained. The sample table lists about 7,300 clones, 81% of them with a count of one. The leading ten clones occupy approximately 14% of the sample. Sample time point, as interpreted from the label and publication: week 3, after first cycle of checkpoint inhibitor. This material consisted of blood, taken from a patient treated with checkpoint blockade. These receptors all come from a human donor with melanoma.

The chain links TRBV10-3 to TRBJ2-2; TRBD2 agrees at 10 bases. Looked up from germline, CDR1 is ENHRY and CDR2 is SYGVKD. V was pared by 4 bases and J by 4 bases, with 6 bases of the junction left unmatched. The CDR3 covers 16 residues. In DNA form, the CDR3 reads TGTGCCATCAGTGGATTTAGCGGGGGGCGCACCGGGGAGCTGTTTTTT. It yields the protein CAISGFSGGRTGELFF.

Comments on this clone: An end of the junction does not agree with germline; a read error may underlie this. The rearrangement uses TRBV6-1 and TRBJ1-2, with TRBD1 as a possible D gene (5 bases). Germline CDR1 MNHNS, CDR2 SASEGT. This CDR3 is built from 15 residues. The CDR3: CASSEVQGVAPRPDF. Here the CDR3 DNA reads TGTGCCAGCAGTGAAGTTCAGGGAGTGGCCCCTCGCCCAGACTTC.

In the case of this clone: The junction differs from germline at one of its ends, possibly a read error. Distinct nucleotide sequences in the sample also encode this CDR3. The chain recombines TRBV28 with TRBJ2-1; D possibly uses TRBD1 or TRBD2 (6 bases each). CDR1 is MDHEN, CDR2 SYDVKM, per germline. The CDR3 spans 14 residues. The CDR3 bases are TGTGCTAGCAGTTGGGGGGACATGTACAATGAGCAGTTCTTC. It specifies CASSWGDMYNEQFF.

The V and J genes are TRBV6-5 and TRBJ2-1; possible D gene TRBD1, 5 bases. The CDR3 is 15 amino acids. The germline CDR1 and CDR2 sequences are MNHEY and SVGAGI. V lost 5 bases to trimming and J lost 5 bases, with 16 bases between them. In DNA, the CDR3 is TGTGCCAGCAGTCCCCAGACAGCGTTCCACAATGAGCAGTTCTTC. Protein: CASSPQTAFHNEQFF.

The chain carries TRBV2 and TRBJ2-5, with 7 nucleotides matching TRBD2. The germline gives CDR1 SNHLY, CDR2 FYNNEI. There are 15 residues in the CDR3. Trimming took 8 bases from V and 4 from J; bases not matched to a gene: 13. The CDR3 region has the DNA TGTGCCAGCTCGGCGAGACTAGCAAGCGGAGAGACCCAGTACTTC. Translation gives CASSARLASGETQYF.

This rearrangement joins TRBV30 to TRBJ1-6; D remains ambiguous. Germline CDR1 is GTSNPN and CDR2 is SVGIG (reference sequence). The CDR3 extends over 14 amino acids. Trimming took off 1 base at V and 9 bases at J, with 13 bases between the two ends. CDR3 protein: CAWSDEGLGSPLHF. The CDR3 nucleotides are TGTGCCTGGAGTGATGAGGGTCTAGGTTCACCCCTCCACTTT. Combining the CDR3 with reference TRBV30 and TRBJ1-6 gives the whole variable domain SQTIHQWPATLVQPVGSPLSLECTVEGTSNPNLYWYRQAAGRGLQLLFYSVGIGQISSEVPQNLSASRPQDRQFILSSKKLLLSDSGFYLCAWSDEGLGSPLHFGNGTRLTVT.

The V and J genes are TRBV6-5 and TRBJ2-2; possible D gene TRBD2, 5 bases. The ends were cut back, 0 bases at V and 3 bases at J, with 11 bases in the middle. Germline-derived CDR1 and CDR2 are MNHEY and SVGAGI. The CDR3 totals 16 residues. CDR3 DNA sequence: TGTGCCAGCAGTTACTCAGCCGGGATTTACACCGGGGAGCTGTTTTTT. Its protein product is CASSYSAGIYTGELFF.

The chain has TRBV11-2 and TRBJ1-5; D unclear. Germline V gene sequence: CDR1 SGHAT, CDR2 FQNNGV. Deletions cut 1 base from V and 6 bases from J, with 7 bases between. The CDR3 spans 13 residues. The CDR3 here is CASSLGLGQPQHF. DNA for the CDR3: TGTGCCAGCAGCTTAGGATTAGGTCAGCCCCAGCATTTT.

The rearrangement links TRBV29-1 to TRBJ1-6; perhaps TRBD1 as D (5 bases). This CDR3 is built from 13 residues. CDR1 and CDR2 (germline): SQVTM, ANQGSEA. Trimming removed 1 base at V and 10 bases at J, with 11 bases between. As DNA, the CDR3 is TGCAGCGTTGAAGTAAGGGAGGGGTCACCCCTCCACTTT. Amino acids: CSVEVREGSPLHF.

The chain carries TRBV7-6 and TRBJ1-4, with 7 bases lining up with TRBD1. The CDR3 consists of 16 residues. The germline CDR1 and CDR2 sequences are SGHVS and FNYEAQ. The V gene end was trimmed by 3 bases and the J gene end by 8 bases; junction bases not matched to a gene: 12. Here the CDR3 DNA reads TGTGCCAGCAGCTTGTCCGACAGGGACGGAGGCGAAAAACTGTTTTTT. This translates into CASSLSDRDGGEKLFF. Variable domain in full (rest from reference TRBV7-6 and TRBJ1-4): GAGVSQSPRYKVTKRGQDVALRCDPISGHVSLYWYRQALGQGPEFLTYFNYEAQQDKSGLPNDRFSAERPEGSISTLTIQRTEQRDSAMYRCASSLSDRDGGEKLFFGSGTQLSVL.

The rearrangement joins TRBV2 to TRBJ2-7; the D gene is possibly TRBD1 (6 bases). V lost 7 bases and J 7 bases, leaving 17 bases between the germline ends. This CDR3 contains 13 residues. From germline, CDR1 is SNHLY and CDR2 FYNNEI. CDR3 coding DNA: TGTGCCAGCATAGATTCAAACAGGGAAGAGCAGTACTTC. Translating it yields CASIDSNREEQYF.

The chain joins TRBV14 to TRBJ2-7; 9 nucleotides agree with TRBD1. Germline loops: CDR1 SGHDN, CDR2 FVKESK. The CDR3 has 15 amino acids. The ends lost 5 bases at V and 1 base at J; junction bases unmatched: 6. The CDR3 DNA reads as TGTGCCAGCAGCTTACCGGGACAGGGATCCTACGAGCAGTACTTC. This gives the protein CASSLPGQGSYEQYF.

The V and J genes are TRBV5-1 and TRBJ2-7, with 7 bases fitting TRBD2. Germline V gene data show CDR1 as SGHRS and CDR2 as YFSETQ. CDR3 size: 14 residues. The J segment lost 6 bases and the V segment lost 4 bases, leaving 10 bases of the junction unmatched. The CDR3 spells CASSPGREGGEQYF. The CDR3 region has the DNA TGCGCCAGCAGCCCGGGGAGGGAAGGCGGCGAGCAGTACTTC.

J is TRBJ2-2 and V is TRBV2; D not certain. The V and J ends lost 7 bases and 1 base respectively, with 19 bases between them. The CDR3 length is 17 residues. Germline-derived CDR1 and CDR2 are SNHLY and FYNNEI. The CDR3 DNA follows: TGTGCCAGCACTGAGGTTCGTGGCCGATTGAACACCGGGGAGCTGTTTTTT. Translated: CASTEVRGRLNTGELFF.

This clone has more than one count but fewer than ten. The chain uses TRBV11-2 and TRBJ1-2; D unclear. The CDR3 is 12 residues long. Trimming took off 0 bases at V and 7 bases at J, with 6 bases between the two ends. The germline CDR1 and CDR2 sequences are SGHAT and FQNNGV. The DNA of the CDR3 is TGTGCCAGCAGCTTAGACTTGAGTGGCTACACCTTC. This gives the protein CASSLDLSGYTF.

The V gene is TRBV6-6, the J gene TRBJ2-2; the D is unclear. Germline loops: CDR1 MNHNY, CDR2 SVGAGI (reference sequence). This CDR3 spans 15 amino acids. The ends were cut back, 2 bases at V and 1 base at J, with 8 bases in the middle. CDR3 in DNA: TGTGCCAGCAGTTACGTTTTGGGGAACACCGGGGAGCTGTTTTTT. This sequence encodes CASSYVLGNTGELFF.

This sequence joins TRBV6-4 and TRBJ1-4; perhaps TRBD1 as D (5 bases). Germline loops: CDR1 MRHNA, CDR2 SNTAGT. Trimming shortened V by 7 bases and J by 3 bases, and 15 bases separated the two germline ends. This CDR3 comprises 15 residues. This CDR3 reads CASTRQGVSNEKLFF. CDR3 coding DNA: TGTGCCAGCACCCGACAAGGGGTATCTAATGAAAAACTGTTTTTT.

The chain employs TRBV11-2 and TRBJ1-5; no firm D call. Trimming took 3 bases from V and 5 from J, leaving 8 bases between them. Germline loops: CDR1 SGHAT, CDR2 FQNNGV. The CDR3 is 13 amino acids. CDR3 residues: CASSFNLDQPQHF. CDR3 DNA sequence: TGTGCCAGCAGCTTTAATCTCGATCAGCCCCAGCATTTT.

The V call is TRBV11-3, the J call TRBJ2-2, with a tentative D call TRBD1 (6 bases). The ends were cut back, 3 bases at V and 6 bases at J, with 8 bases in the middle. Germline V gene lookup returns CDR1 SGHNT and CDR2 YENEEA. This CDR3 is built from 13 residues. In DNA, the CDR3 is TGTGCCAGCAGCTTTGGGGGCCCCGGGGAGCTGTTTTTT. This gives the protein CASSFGGPGELFF.

The rearrangement uses TRBV20-1 and TRBJ1-2; 10 bases line up with TRBD1. The CDR3 runs to 11 residues. After removal of 6 bases from V and 8 bases from J, the junction contained 3 bases not matched to a gene. Germline lookup yields CDR1 DFQATT and CDR2 SNEGSKA (reference sequence). The CDR3 sequence is CSARTGGGYTF. The CDR3 DNA reads as TGCAGTGCAAGGACAGGGGGAGGCTACACCTTC.

The gene calls are TRBV19 and TRBJ1-1; D may be TRBD1 (5 bases). CDR1 and CDR2 from the germline V gene are LNHDA and SQIVND (reference sequence). The CDR3 extends over 15 amino acids. V was trimmed by 7 bases and J by 1 base, leaving 16 bases between them. The CDR3 coding sequence is TGTGCCAGTAAGGTTGCGGGGGTTTCGAACACTGAAGCTTTCTTT. As protein: CASKVAGVSNTEAFF.

J is TRBJ2-2 and V is TRBV6-5; 8 bases are shared with TRBD1. This CDR3 has 13 amino acids. V dropped 11 bases and J dropped 7; count of bases not matched to a gene: 9. Germline CDR1 reads MNHEY; CDR2 reads SVGAGI. The CDR3 nucleotides read TGTGCCGCCAGGACAGGGTTGGTCGGGGAGCTGTTTTTT. Residues: CAARTGLVGELFF.

This chain joins TRBV4-1 and TRBJ1-1; D call uncertain. V lost 1 base to trimming and J lost 4 bases, with 10 bases between them. Germline CDR1 is MGHRA and CDR2 is YSYEKL. CDR3 length: 14 amino acids. CDR3 region: CASSQVQATTEAFF. CDR3 sequence (DNA): TGCGCCAGCAGCCAAGTCCAGGCAACCACTGAAGCTTTCTTT.

This chain joins TRBV7-6 and TRBJ1-5, with unresolved D. Trimming cost V 4 bases and J 3 bases, with 7 bases left between them. Germline CDR1 and CDR2: SGHVS and FNYEAQ. CDR3 length: 13 amino acids. This CDR3 reads CASSSNPNQPQHF. The CDR3 DNA reads as TGTGCCAGCAGCTCAAACCCCAATCAGCCCCAGCATTTT.

The J gene is TRBJ2-6, the V gene TRBV5-6; maybe TRBD1 (6 bases). Per the germline V gene, CDR1 is SGHDT and CDR2 is YYEEEE. Trimming left V 4 bases short and J 2 bases short, with 10 bases between. The CDR3 contains 15 residues. CDR3 bases: TGTGCCAGCAGCAACCAGGGGCCTGGGGCCAACGTCCTGACTTTC. It yields the protein CASSNQGPGANVLTF.

The genes are TRBV2 and TRBJ1-5, with 9 bases that match TRBD1. V lost 8 bases, J lost 3 bases, and 8 bases stayed unmatched. CDR1 SNHLY and CDR2 FYNNEI come from the germline V gene. The CDR3 extends over 15 amino acids. CDR3: CASETGTGNNQPQHF. CDR3 bases: TGTGCCAGCGAGACCGGGACAGGGAACAATCAGCCCCAGCATTTT.

The chain uses TRBV5-1 and TRBJ2-5; no clear D gene. The CDR3 is made up of 14 amino acids. V shed 0 bases and J shed 5 bases, with 11 bases lying between them. The germline CDR1 and CDR2 sequences are SGHRS and YFSETQ. The CDR3 region is CASSLDASLETQYF. DNA for the CDR3: TGCGCCAGCAGCTTGGATGCTAGTCTGGAGACCCAGTACTTC.

This clone showed up just once. This rearrangement joins TRBV9 to TRBJ1-5, with TRBD1 matching 7 bases. The germline V gene has CDR1 SGDLS and CDR2 YYNGEE. The CDR3 runs 16 residues. Trimming took 1 base from V and 6 from J; bases not matched to a gene: 10. The CDR3 DNA reads as TGTGCCAGCAGCGTAAAAGGTCAGTCAGGGGGTCAGCCCCAGCATTTT. Protein sequence: CASSVKGQSGGQPQHF. The entire variable domain, with the rest obtained from reference TRBV9 and TRBJ1-5, is as follows: DSGVTQTPKHLITATGQRVTLRCSPRSGDLSVYWYQQSLDQGLQFLIQYYNGEERAKGNILERFSAQQFPDLHSELNLSSLELGDSALYFCASSVKGQSGGQPQHFGDGTRLSIL.

This rearrangement joins TRBV5-4 to TRBJ2-7, with D unclear. Germline V gene lookup returns CDR1 SGHNT and CDR2 YYREEE (reference sequence). This CDR3 has 11 amino acids. The V end lost 2 bases, the J end lost 3 bases, and 3 bases lay between the germline ends. CDR3 region: CASSFGYEQYF. Written as DNA, the CDR3 is TGTGCCAGCAGCTTCGGCTACGAGCAGTACTTC.

The V and J genes are TRBV10-3 and TRBJ2-5; 9 bases are a match to TRBD2. The CDR3 has 14 amino acids. Trimming at V came to 7 bases and at J to 3 bases, leaving 6 bases not matched to a gene. Germline V CDR1 and CDR2: ENHRY, SYGVKD. The CDR3 reads CAIKRVAGEETQYF. The CDR3 nucleotides read TGTGCCATCAAGAGGGTAGCGGGGGAAGAGACCCAGTACTTC.